Sequencing of this T cell receptor beta chain was carried out in a study of cytomegalovirus exposure and HLA in healthy donors. Study results and limitations: In a later analysis, parvovirus B19, influenza, CMV and Epstein-Barr virus appeared linked to several top co-occurrence clusters. There were 164 TCR beta chains listed as cytomegalovirus-associated. Published work reported that the classifier diagnosed cytomegalovirus status with high specificity and sensitivity. In a later analysis, the majority of CMV-associated beta chains seemingly showed HLA restriction.

In regard to this clone: What it binds is unknown.

Germline trimming cut 4 bases from V and 4 bases from J; bases unmatched to any gene: 7. This CDR3 is 14 amino acids long. Germline assignment: CDR1 SGHRS and CDR2 YFSETQ. The PCR made use of 60 Vbeta and 13 Jbeta primers. Sequencing was performed with immunoSEQ multiplex PCR; in TCRdb, only in-frame clones are kept and a portion is missing. The repertoire includes roughly 100,000 clones, 13% to 15% of them detected once, and 0.83% sits in the top ten. Sequencing was done on a sample of PBMCs. The chain recombines TRBV5-1 with TRBJ1-2, with 7 bases identical to TRBD1. The source of this sequence is a female donor in good health and CMV-seronegative. This CDR3 reads CASSEVTGTYGYTF. CDR3 sequence (DNA): TGCGCCAGCAGCGAAGTGACAGGGACCTATGGCTACACCTTC.